This T cell receptor beta chain came from a study of CD8 T cells in ankylosing spondylitis. Germline CDR1 is DFQATT and CDR2 is SNEGSKA (reference sequence). CDR3 length equals 17 residues. J gave up 9 bases and V 0 bases, and 13 bases lay outside the gene matches. This clonotype appeared many times. TCRdb reanalysed the 5' RACE reads using MiXCR and keeps one entry per CDR3 protein. The sample has hundreds of thousands of distinct CDR3 sequences, around 9.2% seen once. Sequenced material: blood, either unsorted or a sorted T cell fraction (not recorded which). The TCR originated in a male donor with ankylosing spondylitis or in good health (not recorded which). V gene TRBV20-1 combines with J gene TRBJ1-6, with 8 nucleotides matching TRBD1. CDR3 sequence (DNA): TGCAGTGCTAGAGATCGGGGGGAAGAGACAGGGGCTTCACCCCTCCACTTT. It specifies CSARDRGEETGASPLHF.